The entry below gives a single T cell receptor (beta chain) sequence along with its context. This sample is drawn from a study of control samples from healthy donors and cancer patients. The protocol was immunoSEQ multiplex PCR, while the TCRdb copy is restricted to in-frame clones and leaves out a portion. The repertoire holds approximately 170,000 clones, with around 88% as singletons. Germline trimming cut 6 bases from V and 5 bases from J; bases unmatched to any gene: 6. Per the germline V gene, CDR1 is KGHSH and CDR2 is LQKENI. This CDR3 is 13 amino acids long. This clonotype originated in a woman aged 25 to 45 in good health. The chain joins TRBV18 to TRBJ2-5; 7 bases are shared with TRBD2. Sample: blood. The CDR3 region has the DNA TGTGCCAGCTCCTGGCGGGAGTATGAGACCCAGTACTTC. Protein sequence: CASSWREYETQYF.